These 17 T cell receptor beta chains came from one sample sequenced in a study of T cell responses to AZD1222 COVID-19 vaccine. Generated by immunoSEQ multiplex PCR, the TCRdb table keeps only in-frame clones and is missing some. The table shows fewer than 110,000 clones, with about 90% occurring only once. Sequenced here: peripheral blood, sampled on day 0 of AZD1222 vaccination. All receptors derive from an adult in good health.

The chain uses TRBV2 and TRBJ1-2, with D tentatively TRBD1 (6 bases). Germline loops: CDR1 SNHLY, CDR2 FYNNEI. The CDR3 is made up of 13 amino acids. Trimming stripped 4 bases from V and 5 bases from J, with 11 bases between. DNA for the CDR3: TGTGCCAGCAGTGGAGGGGGTCCTTATGGCTACACCTTC. Its protein product is CASSGGGPYGYTF.

This clone was seen a few times. This rearrangement joins TRBV10-1 to TRBJ2-7; D may correspond to TRBD1 or TRBD2 (6 bases each). There are 14 residues in the CDR3. The germline gives CDR1 WNHNN, CDR2 SYGVQD (reference sequence). V was shortened by 3 bases and J by 3 bases, with 12 bases between the two germline ends. This CDR3 is CASSDWGADYEQYF. The CDR3 DNA reads TGCGCCAGCAGTGATTGGGGGGCCGACTACGAGCAGTACTTC.

The table lists this clone with a count of one. The CDR3 sequence is CASRGTAGSRNQPQHF. Here the CDR3 DNA reads TGTGCCAGCAGGGGCACGGCAGGGTCCCGCAATCAGCCCCAGCATTTT. The chain has TRBV2 and TRBJ1-5, with a weak D call TRBD1 (5 bases). The germline V and J ends were trimmed by 6 bases and 2 bases, with 17 bases remaining between them. CDR3 length equals 16 residues. Germline V gene sequence: CDR1 SNHLY, CDR2 FYNNEI.

The chain couples TRBV11-3 to TRBJ2-3; D possibly corresponds to TRBD1 (5 bases). CDR1 and CDR2 from the germline V gene are SGHNT and YENEEA. There are 14 residues in the CDR3. Trimming removed 1 base at V and 5 bases at J, with 10 bases between. The CDR3 loop is CASSLGGREDTQYF. As DNA, the CDR3 is TGTGCCAGCAGCTTAGGTGGCAGGGAAGATACGCAGTATTTT. Using reference TRBV11-3 and TRBJ2-3 for the parts outside the CDR3, the full variable domain is EAGVVQSPRYKIIEKKQPVAFWCNPISGHNTLYWYLQNLGQGPELLIRYENEEAVDDSQLPKDRFSAERLKGVDSTLKIQPAELGDSAVYLCASSLGGREDTQYFGPGTRLTVL.

This chain uses TRBV19 with TRBJ1-1; D gene unclear. CDR1 is LNHDA and CDR2 is SQIVND in the germline V gene (reference sequence). This CDR3 is built from 13 residues. V lost 3 bases, J lost 4 bases, and 9 bases lay in between. This CDR3 reads CASSIQAGTEAFF. In DNA, the CDR3 is TGTGCCAGTAGTATTCAGGCGGGCACTGAAGCTTTCTTT.

This clone was seen only a few times. The rearrangement joins TRBV11-3 to TRBJ2-1; no definite D call. The length of the CDR3 is 13 residues. Germline CDR1 SGHNT, CDR2 YENEEA. Trimming took off 4 bases at V and 6 bases at J, with 10 bases between the two ends. For the CDR3, the DNA is TGTGCCAGCAGCTATATGGTCACCAATGAGCAGTTCTTC. Protein: CASSYMVTNEQFF.

This clone was recorded a few times. The chain employs TRBV28 and TRBJ2-7, with unresolved D. Germline CDR1 and CDR2: MDHEN and SYDVKM. The V end was cut by 6 bases, the J end by 0 bases, with 9 bases between. The CDR3 contains 13 residues. The CDR3 spells CASRTVSSYEQYF. In DNA, the CDR3 is TGTGCCAGCAGGACGGTGAGCTCCTACGAGCAGTACTTC.

The chain combines TRBV28 with TRBJ2-2; D remains ambiguous. Germline V gene lookup returns CDR1 MDHEN and CDR2 SYDVKM. The CDR3 has 16 residues. V shed 8 bases and J shed 7 bases, with 23 bases lying between them. The CDR3 is CASPPSGSPTDGELFF. The CDR3 region has the DNA TGTGCCAGCCCCCCTTCCGGGTCCCCCACGGACGGGGAGCTGTTTTTT.

Only a few counts were recorded for this clone. The chain couples TRBV6-5 to TRBJ1-6, with a possible D match to TRBD1 (5 bases). V was clipped by 7 bases and J by 8 bases, with 12 bases between them. This CDR3 comprises 13 residues. Germline-derived CDR1 and CDR2 are MNHEY and SVGAGI. CDR3 in amino acids: CASITGQYSPLHF. In nucleotides, the CDR3 is TGTGCCAGCATTACAGGTCAATATTCACCCCTCCACTTT.

This chain uses TRBV9 with TRBJ1-2; D may be TRBD1 (5 bases). The CDR3 has 15 residues. Per the germline V gene, CDR1 is SGDLS and CDR2 is YYNGEE. V was shortened by 0 bases and J by 1 base, with 10 bases between the two germline ends. The chain's CDR3 is CASSVARDHNYGYTF. The DNA of the CDR3 is TGTGCCAGCAGCGTAGCCAGGGACCATAACTATGGCTACACCTTC.

This rearrangement joins TRBV7-9 to TRBJ2-7, with 9 positions matching TRBD2. Trimming took 2 bases from V and 9 from J; bases not matched to a gene: 17. The CDR3 has 17 amino acids. Germline-derived CDR1 and CDR2 are SEHNR and FQNEAQ (reference sequence). The CDR3 DNA follows: TGTGCCAGCAGCTTATCCTCAGACGTAGCGGGGGTGAGGGGGCAGTACTTC. Amino acid sequence: CASSLSSDVAGVRGQYF.

This chain uses TRBV5-1 with TRBJ2-5, with D possibly matching TRBD2 (6 bases). Germline V gene sequence: CDR1 SGHRS, CDR2 YFSETQ. The V and J ends lost 2 bases and 7 bases respectively, with 15 bases between them. The CDR3 is 14 residues long. CDR3 sequence reads: CASSFGSGGGTQYF. The DNA for the CDR3 is TGCGCCAGCAGCTTCGGTAGCGGTGGCGGGACCCAGTACTTC. The variable domain in full, with the rest retrieved from reference TRBV5-1 and TRBJ2-5, is KAGVTQTPRYLIKTRGQQVTLSCSPISGHRSVSWYQQTPGQGLQFLFEYFSETQRNKGNFPGRFSGRQFSNSRSEMNVSTLELGDSALYLCASSFGSGGGTQYFGPGTRLLVL.

This clone was detected only once. In nucleotides, the CDR3 is TGTGCCAGCAGTTTATCAGCTAGCGGGAGTTCTGAGCAGTTCTTC. It is translated as CASSLSASGSSEQFF. V and J are TRBV27 and TRBJ2-1, with 10 bases aligning to TRBD2. CDR3 size: 15 residues. The germline CDR1 and CDR2 sequences are MNHEY and SMNVEV (reference sequence). Germline trimming cut 0 bases from V and 9 bases from J; bases unmatched to any gene: 5.

This chain connects TRBV29-1 to TRBJ1-1; no definite D call. There are 13 residues in the CDR3. Germline V CDR1 and CDR2: SQVTM, ANQGSEA. V was shortened by 7 bases and J by 1 base, with 13 bases between the two germline ends. The CDR3, as DNA: TGCAGCGCCTCTGAGGGCTCGAACACTGAAGCTTTCTTT. Residues: CSASEGSNTEAFF.

V gene TRBV11-2 combines with J gene TRBJ2-7, with D unresolved. Between the trimmed V and J ends, which lost 1 base and 2 bases, there was a span of 12 bases. The CDR3 sequence is 15 residues long. The V gene's germline CDR1 is SGHAT and CDR2 FQNNGV. This CDR3 is CASSLGGSYPYEQYF. CDR3 nucleotide sequence: TGTGCCAGCAGCTTAGGGGGTAGTTACCCCTACGAGCAGTACTTC.

The V call is TRBV29-1, the J call TRBJ1-1; no firm D call. The CDR3 is made up of 13 amino acids. Trimming removed 6 bases at V and 0 bases at J, with 11 bases between. Per germline, CDR1 SQVTM and CDR2 ANQGSEA. CDR3 nucleotides: TGCAGCGTCGAGGACGGATTGAACACTGAAGCTTTCTTT. Its translation: CSVEDGLNTEAFF.

The gene calls are TRBV7-8 and TRBJ2-3; unclear D gene. Germline CDR1 reads SGHVS; CDR2 reads FQNEAQ. V lost 3 bases to trimming and J lost 2 bases, with 9 bases between them. CDR3 length: 14 amino acids. In DNA form, the CDR3 reads TGTGCCAGCAGCTTTGCAGGTTCCACAGATACGCAGTATTTT. It yields the protein CASSFAGSTDTQYF.